Below are 29 T cell receptor beta chains sequenced from a single sample in a study of T cells after yellow fever vaccination. Each CDR3 protein is one row after TCRdb ran MiXCR on the 5' RACE reads. Found here are 300,000 to 350,000 distinct CDR3 sequences, less than 9.5% of them singletons; the top ten hold 17%. The sample in question was PBMCs, obtained about 49 days after the first yellow fever vaccination. Receptors originate from a man aged 18 to 29 who received the YFV17D yellow fever vaccine.

This sequence joins TRBV29-1 and TRBJ2-5; perhaps D is TRBD1 or TRBD2 (6 bases each). Trimming stripped 6 bases from V and 4 bases from J, with 12 bases between. Germline CDR1 is SQVTM and CDR2 is ANQGSEA. The CDR3 spans 12 residues. The chain's CDR3 is CSVRGGTETQYF. The CDR3 DNA reads TGCAGCGTACGAGGGGGGACAGAGACCCAGTACTTC.

V gene TRBV10-3 combines with J gene TRBJ2-2, with D unclear. The CDR3 sequence is 15 residues long. Germline values: CDR1 ENHRY, CDR2 SYGVKD. Trimming removed 2 bases from V and 0 bases from J, with 7 bases in between. CDR3 region: CAISEMTTNTGELFF. The CDR3 coding sequence is TGTGCCATCAGTGAGATGACAACGAACACCGGGGAGCTGTTTTTT.

This clonotype was observed a handful of times. This chain uses TRBV12-5 with TRBJ2-5; 7 bases align to TRBD1. V shed 1 base and J 4 bases; nucleotides not matched to a gene: 12. CDR3 size: 17 residues. CDR1 is LGHNT and CDR2 is FRNRAP in the germline V gene. CDR3 bases: TGTGCTAGTGGTTTGGCCACCCCCAGGGGGAGAGGAGAGACCCAGTACTTC. Protein sequence: CASGLATPRGRGETQYF.

The chain has TRBV27 and TRBJ1-6; D is ambiguous. CDR1 and CDR2 (germline): MNHEY, SMNVEV (reference sequence). The CDR3 length is 16 residues. V lost 11 bases and J lost 0, with 17 bases in between. The CDR3 bases are TGTGCCCGCCTCTGGGGTCAGAGCTCCTATAATTCACCCCTCCACTTT. Its translation is CARLWGQSSYNSPLHF.

The rearrangement joins TRBV7-2 to TRBJ2-3; 7 positions agree with TRBD2. CDR1 and CDR2 from the germline V gene are SGHTA and FQGNSA. V was pared by 5 bases and J by 1 base, with 9 bases of the junction left unmatched. The CDR3 runs 16 residues. In DNA form, the CDR3 reads TGTGCCAGCAGCACAAAGGGCCTAGCGGGCACAGATACGCAGTATTTT. Encoded protein: CASSTKGLAGTDTQYF.

The chain carries TRBV20-1 and TRBJ1-1, with D perhaps TRBD1 (5 bases). Trimming took off 0 bases at V and 4 bases at J, with 9 bases between the two ends. The germline V gene encodes CDR1 DFQATT and CDR2 SNEGSKA (reference sequence). The CDR3 length is 13 residues. The CDR3 region has the DNA TGCAGTGCTAGAGACCAGGGTGTCACTGAAGCTTTCTTT. Its protein is CSARDQGVTEAFF.

V gene TRBV7-2 combines with J gene TRBJ1-5; D call uncertain. CDR3 size: 15 residues. Germline CDR1 SGHTA, CDR2 FQGNSA. V was shortened by 5 bases and J by 6 bases, with 17 bases between the two germline ends. CDR3 region: CASSTWGNGGQPQHF. CDR3 in DNA: TGTGCCAGCAGCACATGGGGTAACGGCGGTCAGCCCCAGCATTTT.

This clonotype has only a few counts. The chain combines TRBV5-5 with TRBJ2-1; D is unresolved. V was trimmed by 1 base and J by 6 bases, leaving 8 bases between them. This CDR3 is 13 amino acids long. In germline, CDR1 is SGHKS, CDR2 YYEKEE (reference sequence). The CDR3 here is CASSLFRTNEQFF. CDR3 coding DNA: TGTGCCAGCAGCTTGTTCCGGACCAATGAGCAGTTCTTC.

CDR3 nucleotide sequence: TGCGCCAGCAGCTTGGTCCCGGGCGGGGGGACCGGGGAGCTGTTTTTT. This encodes CASSLVPGGGTGELFF. The rearrangement joins TRBV5-1 to TRBJ2-2; 8 nucleotides agree with TRBD2. Germline V gene data show CDR1 as SGHRS and CDR2 as YFSETQ. This CDR3 contains 16 residues. V lost 0 bases, J lost 5 bases, and 6 bases stayed unmatched.

In its sample, this clonotype was seen a few times. This chain uses TRBV5-6 with TRBJ1-1; possible D gene TRBD1, 5 bases. The germline gives CDR1 SGHDT, CDR2 YYEEEE. The CDR3 contains 13 residues. Between the trimmed V and J ends, which lost 0 bases and 11 bases, there was a span of 14 bases. Here the CDR3 DNA reads TGTGCCAGCAGCTTGGGGGGGGGGATTAGGGCTTTCTTT. Its protein is CASSLGGGIRAFF.

This rearrangement joins TRBV11-2 to TRBJ1-2; TRBD1 matches at 7 bases. Per germline, CDR1 SGHAT and CDR2 FQNNGV. V was clipped by 5 bases and J by 0 bases; unmatched bases: 9. This CDR3 is built from 16 residues. CDR3 nucleotides: TGTGCCAGCAGCCCCATCCGGGACAGTACTAACTATGGCTACACCTTC. Translation gives CASSPIRDSTNYGYTF.

This clonotype was detected only a few times. The V gene is TRBV4-1, the J gene TRBJ2-1; D may match TRBD1 or TRBD2 (6 bases each). The germline gives CDR1 MGHRA, CDR2 YSYEKL. This CDR3 has 16 residues. With 6 bases removed from V and 1 base from J, the gap between germline ends came to 16 bases. CDR3 in DNA: TGCGCCAGCAGTACCGGAGGGGGGATTTCCTACAATGAGCAGTTCTTC. This codes for CASSTGGGISYNEQFF.

The sample holds a few counts of this clonotype. J is TRBJ1-5 and V is TRBV5-1; no firm D call. Germline lookup yields CDR1 SGHRS and CDR2 YFSETQ. The CDR3 is made up of 14 amino acids. Trimming shortened V by 0 bases and J by 6 bases, and 10 bases separated the two germline ends. CDR3 DNA: TGCGCCAGCAGCTTGGGGTCAGTGGGTCAGCCCCAGCATTTT. Translation: CASSLGSVGQPQHF.

A few counts support this clonotype. This chain joins TRBV20-1 and TRBJ2-5, with D tentatively TRBD1 or TRBD2 (5 bases each). The V gene lost 2 bases and the J gene lost 5 bases, with 6 bases spanning the gap. Germline CDR1 DFQATT, CDR2 SNEGSKA (reference sequence). The CDR3 sequence is 11 residues long. CDR3: CSARWGETQYF. The CDR3 DNA follows: TGCAGTGCTAGATGGGGGGAGACCCAGTACTTC.

This rearrangement joins TRBV20-1 to TRBJ2-1, with TRBD2 matching 8 bases. The CDR3 spans 16 residues. Germline-derived CDR1 and CDR2 are DFQATT and SNEGSKA (reference sequence). With 0 bases clipped from V and 0 bases from J, the junction kept 4 bases outside the gene matches. CDR3: CSARDPAGVSYNEQFF. The DNA of the CDR3 is TGCAGTGCTAGAGATCCAGCGGGGGTCTCCTACAATGAGCAGTTCTTC.

This clonotype was counted at least ten times. The CDR3 coding sequence is TGTGCCAGCAGTTCGACTAGCGGGGGGTTACAAGAGACCCAGTACTTC. The encoded protein is CASSSTSGGLQETQYF. This chain links TRBV6-2 or TRBV6-3 with TRBJ2-5; 13 bases map to TRBD2. The CDR3 length is 16 residues. The J segment lost 2 bases and the V segment lost 4 bases, leaving 4 bases of the junction unmatched. Germline CDR1 reads MNHEY; CDR2 reads SVGEGT.

This clonotype showed up just a few times. V and J are TRBV7-9 and TRBJ2-1, with 7 bases identical to TRBD2. Per the germline V gene, CDR1 is SEHNR and CDR2 is FQNEAQ (reference sequence). J lost 3 bases, V lost 5 bases, and 7 bases had no gene match. This CDR3 contains 15 residues. CDR3 residues: CASSPTGGIYNEQFF. The CDR3, as DNA: TGTGCCAGCAGCCCGACCGGGGGGATCTACAATGAGCAGTTCTTC.

V and J are TRBV18 and TRBJ1-5; D is undetermined. The germline V gene has CDR1 KGHSH and CDR2 LQKENI. This CDR3 spans 15 amino acids. The V and J ends lost 4 bases and 0 bases respectively, with 10 bases between them. The CDR3 DNA is TGTGCCAGCTCACAGAACAGCCATAGCAATCAGCCCCAGCATTTT. Protein sequence: CASSQNSHSNQPQHF.

The chain recombines TRBV11-2 with TRBJ1-1; tentatively, D is TRBD1 (5 bases). The V gene's germline CDR1 is SGHAT and CDR2 FQNNGV. V was shortened by 5 bases and J by 5 bases, with 15 bases between the two germline ends. The CDR3 is 14 amino acids. The CDR3 protein is CASSPTDRATEAFF. The CDR3 DNA is TGTGCCAGCAGCCCAACCGACAGAGCAACTGAAGCTTTCTTT.

The J gene is TRBJ2-7, the V gene TRBV7-2; D tentatively reads TRBD1 or TRBD2 (5 bases each). Germline lookup yields CDR1 SGHTA and CDR2 FQGNSA. Trimming cost V 5 bases and J 2 bases, with 19 bases left between them. The CDR3 totals 16 residues. CDR3 sequence reads: CASSLKAGGFAYEQYF. CDR3 DNA sequence: TGTGCCAGCAGCCTGAAAGCTGGGGGATTCGCCTACGAGCAGTACTTC.

This clonotype has a count of ten or more. The chain carries TRBV6-1 and TRBJ1-2, with 11 bases that match TRBD1. This CDR3 region has 16 residues. Germline V lookup: CDR1 MNHNS, CDR2 SASEGT. The V gene end was trimmed by 4 bases and the J gene end by 4 bases; junction bases not matched to a gene: 8. The CDR3 protein is CASSAPRTGGVYGYTF. The CDR3 DNA is TGTGCCAGCAGTGCGCCGCGGACAGGGGGCGTCTATGGCTACACCTTC.

A few counts support this clonotype. The J gene is TRBJ2-5, the V gene TRBV4-3; 8 bases are shared with TRBD2. The CDR3 contains 16 residues. With V trimmed by 5 bases and J by 0 bases, 8 bases remained unmatched. Germline CDR1 is LGHNA and CDR2 is YSLEER. The CDR3, as DNA: TGCGCCAGCAGCGAATCTCTAGCGGGCTACCAAGAGACCCAGTACTTC. Translation gives CASSESLAGYQETQYF.

V is TRBV29-1 and J is TRBJ2-4, with 10 bases matching TRBD1. Looked up from germline, CDR1 is SQVTM and CDR2 is ANQGSEA. The CDR3 covers 16 residues. V lost 0 bases to trimming and J lost 6 bases; unmatched junction nucleotides: 8. The CDR3 region is CSVEDPGQGPGNIQYF. The CDR3 DNA is TGCAGCGTTGAAGATCCGGGACAGGGGCCGGGAAACATTCAGTACTTC.

This clonotype has only a few counts. The chain has TRBV29-1 and TRBJ1-1; D gene unclear. The V end lost 7 bases, the J end lost 1 base, and 10 bases lay between the germline ends. The CDR3 runs 12 residues. The germline CDR1 and CDR2 sequences are SQVTM and ANQGSEA. This CDR3 is CSGRRGNTEAFF. The CDR3 DNA follows: TGCAGCGGCCGACGGGGGAACACTGAAGCTTTCTTT. Supplemented by reference TRBV29-1 and TRBJ1-1, the full variable domain reads SAVISQKPSRDICQRGTSLTIQCQVDSQVTMMFWYRQQPGQSLTLIATANQGSEATYESGFVIDKFPISRPNLTFSTLTVSNMSPEDSSIYLCSGRRGNTEAFFGQGTRLTVV.

The genes are TRBV12-3 or TRBV12-4 and TRBJ2-7, with D unclear. This CDR3 has 14 residues. Trimming took 4 bases from V and 5 from J, leaving 15 bases between them. CDR3 sequence: CASSSGARDNEQYV. Written as DNA, the CDR3 is TGTGCCAGCAGTTCAGGTGCTAGAGATAACGAGCAGTACGTC.

This clonotype turned up a few times. The chain has TRBV29-1 and TRBJ2-5; 9 bases are shared with TRBD2. After removal of 6 bases from V and 5 bases from J, the junction contained 10 bases not matched to a gene. The CDR3 extends over 14 amino acids. The germline CDR1 and CDR2 sequences are SQVTM and ANQGSEA. The chain's CDR3 is CSVALAGTAETQYF. CDR3 in DNA: TGCAGCGTAGCCCTAGCGGGGACGGCGGAGACCCAGTACTTC.

This clonotype was counted once. The missing conserved phenylalanine or tryptophan at the end of this CDR3 makes a read error likely. The chain couples TRBV7-6 to TRBJ2-1; D is perhaps TRBD1 or TRBD2 (6 bases each). CDR3 size: 17 residues. From germline, CDR1 is SGHVS and CDR2 FNYEAQ. V dropped 1 base and J dropped 9 bases, with 22 bases sitting between them. CDR3 region: CASSLVWGARGVGEQFS. CDR3 in DNA: TGTGCCAGCAGCTTAGTATGGGGGGCGAGGGGCGTCGGTGAGCAGTTCTCC.

The rearrangement joins TRBV14 to TRBJ2-5, with a weak D call TRBD2 (6 bases). Germline values: CDR1 SGHDN, CDR2 FVKESK. V dropped 4 bases and J dropped 7 bases, with 16 bases sitting between them. The CDR3 runs to 14 residues. This CDR3 is CASSPLGVGGTQYF. In DNA form, the CDR3 reads TGTGCCAGCAGCCCACTCGGAGTCGGGGGGACCCAGTACTTC.

Only a few counts were recorded for this clonotype. This chain links TRBV19 with TRBJ2-5, with 7 bases aligning to TRBD1. The V gene end was trimmed by 6 bases and the J gene end by 5 bases; junction bases not matched to a gene: 3. Germline V CDR1 and CDR2: LNHDA, SQIVND (reference sequence). This CDR3 has 12 residues. This CDR3 reads CASRDRWETQYF. CDR3 sequence (DNA): TGTGCCAGTAGGGACAGGTGGGAGACCCAGTACTTC.